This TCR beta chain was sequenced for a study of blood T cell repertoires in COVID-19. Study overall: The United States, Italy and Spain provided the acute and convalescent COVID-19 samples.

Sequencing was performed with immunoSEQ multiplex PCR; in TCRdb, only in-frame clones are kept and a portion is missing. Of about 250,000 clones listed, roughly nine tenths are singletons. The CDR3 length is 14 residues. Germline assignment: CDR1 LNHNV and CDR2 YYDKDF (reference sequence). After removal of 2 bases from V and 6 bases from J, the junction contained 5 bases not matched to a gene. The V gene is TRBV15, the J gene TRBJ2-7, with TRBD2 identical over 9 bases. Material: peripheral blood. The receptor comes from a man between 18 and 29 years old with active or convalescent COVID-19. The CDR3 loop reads CATSRTGLAIEQYF. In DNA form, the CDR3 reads TGTGCCACCAGCAGAACGGGACTAGCTATCGAGCAGTACTTC. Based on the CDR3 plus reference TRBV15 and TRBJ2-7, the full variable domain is DAMVIQNPRYQVTQFGKPVTLSCSQTLNHNVMYWYQQKSSQAPKLLFHYYDKDFNNEADTPDNFQSRRPNTSFCFLDIRSPGLGDTAMYLCATSRTGLAIEQYFGPGTRLTVT.